This TCR beta chain was retrieved from a study of OX40 agonist ivuxolimab in advanced cancers. Notes on the research overall: Ivuxolimab was a fully human IgG2 agonistic monoclonal antibody targeting the costimulatory receptor OX40 (CD134). Among the roughly 54 dose-escalation patients, approximately 20 had hepatocellular carcinoma, about 15 melanoma, 9 renal cell carcinoma and 9 head and neck cancer. Peripheral TCRbeta sequencing aimed to test whether ivuxolimab altered TCR sequence diversity and caused clonal T-cell expansion. The dose-escalation cohort was about 83% male with a mean age of roughly 62 years, ranging from roughly 23 to 85. Intravenous ivuxolimab was administered to patients every 2 weeks at six dose levels: 0.01, 0.1, 0.3, 1.5, 3 and 10 mg/kg. The paper describes the monotherapy dose-escalation part (N of about 50 patients) of the phase I trial of ivuxolimab. Partial responses occurred in three dose-escalation patients, of whom one had hepatocellular carcinoma and two had cutaneous melanoma. Patients were allowed to have had prior anti-PD-1, anti-PD-L1 or anti-CTLA-4 therapy, and approximately 40% of the dose-escalation patients had been treated with checkpoint inhibitors.

Patients with autoimmune disease history or receiving systemic immunosuppression were excluded from the trial. In every dose cohort, peripheral blood was drawn for TCR sequencing at baseline, cycle 4 day 1, and cycle 7 day 1. Samples were obtained from an open-label, multicenter, first-in-human phase I dose-escalation trial of ivuxolimab. Adults with locally advanced or metastatic melanoma, renal cell carcinoma, hepatocellular carcinoma or head and neck squamous cell carcinoma were enrolled in the trial. CD4+ and CD8+ T cells were sorted separately from peripheral blood before TCR sequencing. V and J are truncated by 1 base and 7 bases respectively, leaving an intervening sequence of 11 bases. The CDR3 has 15 amino acids, counting the end cysteine and phenylalanine. Of the read, only the CDR3 DNA is kept; its 45 bases are in frame from base 1. Sequences MNHNS (CDR1) and SASEGT (CDR2) are obtained from the germline V gene.

General study outcomes and caveats: On average, CD8+ T cells showed more expanded clones than CD4+ T cells after ivuxolimab. Antigen specificity was not determined for the clonally expanded peripheral T cells. In partial responders in the 0.1-3.0 mg/kg groups, normalized peripheral clonal expansion was found to be among the lowest, especially among CD8+ T cells. Low levels of normalized T-cell clonal expansion were also shown by some nonresponding patients. At doses of 0.1 to 3.0 mg/kg, clonal expansion of both CD4+ and CD8+ blood T cells was observed from baseline to week 6.

To sequence the TCRbeta CDR3 region, genomic DNA was isolated from the sorted cells. The immunoSEQ Assay was used to sequence the TCRbeta CDR3 regions. TCRdb took this table from immuneACCESS and kept in-frame rearrangements with V and J called. Such tables lack part of the clones; where checked against another copy, unresolved V genes explain under half of the gap, and the rest is unexplained. In all, the sample holds about 58,000 clones, and 82% of those were seen once. The ten biggest clones cover approximately 1.5% of the sample. Note on this clone: The specificity of this receptor is unknown. No qualities accompany the bases; no much larger clone lies one base away.

The rearrangement combines TRBV6-1 with TRBJ1-6, with the D gene uncertain. The TCR sequence derives from an adult with an advanced solid tumor such as melanoma, head and neck, liver or kidney cancer. The sample was CD4+ or CD8+ T cells sorted from blood, taken in a trial of the OX40 agonist ivuxolimab. The DNA reads TGTGCCAGCAGTGAAGTAGGCCGTATGAATTCACCCCTCCACTTT. Translated, this is CASSEVGRMNSPLHF.